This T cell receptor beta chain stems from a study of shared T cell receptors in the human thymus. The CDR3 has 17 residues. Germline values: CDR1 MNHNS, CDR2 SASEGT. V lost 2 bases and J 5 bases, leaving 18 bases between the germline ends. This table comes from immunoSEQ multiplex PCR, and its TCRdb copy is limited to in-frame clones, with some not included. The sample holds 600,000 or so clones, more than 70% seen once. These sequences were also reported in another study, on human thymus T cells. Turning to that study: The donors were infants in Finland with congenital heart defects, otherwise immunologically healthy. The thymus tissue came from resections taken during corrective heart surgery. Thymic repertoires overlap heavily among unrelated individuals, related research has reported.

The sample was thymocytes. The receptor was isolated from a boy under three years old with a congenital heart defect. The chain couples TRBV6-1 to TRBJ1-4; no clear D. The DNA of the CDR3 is TGTGCCAGCAGTGAATGGGGAGTGGGCGGATGGAATGAAAAACTGTTTTTT. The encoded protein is CASSEWGVGGWNEKLFF.